This TCR beta chain is from a study of CD8+ T cells in alopecia areata. Trimming shortened V by 6 bases and J by 0 bases, and 12 bases separated the two germline ends. The CDR3 covers 14 residues. Germline V lookup: CDR1 MDHEN, CDR2 SYDVKM. Reverse transcribed after extraction, RNA yielded cDNA as the sequencing template. Some clones are missing from TCRdb's copy, which holds only in-frame ones; the method was immunoSEQ multiplex PCR. This table holds about 200,000 clones, under 40% found once. Treatment indicated: oral pan-JAK inhibitor, 5-10 mg twice daily. The study, taken as a whole, reports: An increase in clonality over normal scalp was evident in lesional scalp, especially alopecia totalis/universalis.

This clone was seen only a few times. No antigen is known for it. The sample here was CD4+ T cells sorted from blood, taken at week 34, from a patient treated with tofacitinib. The rearrangement uses TRBV28 and TRBJ2-7; D might be TRBD1 or TRBD2, each matching 5 bases. The TCR originated in a human donor with alopecia areata. CDR3 sequence: CASRGHGVSYEQYF. CDR3 bases: TGTGCCAGCAGGGGGCACGGGGTCTCCTACGAGCAGTACTTC.